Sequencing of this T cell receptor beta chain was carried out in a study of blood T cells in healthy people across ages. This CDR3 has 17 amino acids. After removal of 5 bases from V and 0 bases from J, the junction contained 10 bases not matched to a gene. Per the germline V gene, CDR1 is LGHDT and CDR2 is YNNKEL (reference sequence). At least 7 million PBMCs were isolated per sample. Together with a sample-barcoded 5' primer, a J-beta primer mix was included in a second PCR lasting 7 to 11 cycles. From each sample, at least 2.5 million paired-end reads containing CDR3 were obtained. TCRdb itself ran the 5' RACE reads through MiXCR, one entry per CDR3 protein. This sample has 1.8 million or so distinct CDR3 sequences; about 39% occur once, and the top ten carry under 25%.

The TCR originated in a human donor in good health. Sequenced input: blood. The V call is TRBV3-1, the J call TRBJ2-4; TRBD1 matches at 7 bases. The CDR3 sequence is CASSLSGTAIAKNIQYF. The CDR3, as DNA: TGTGCCAGCAGCTTGAGTGGGACAGCGATAGCCAAAAACATTCAGTACTTC.